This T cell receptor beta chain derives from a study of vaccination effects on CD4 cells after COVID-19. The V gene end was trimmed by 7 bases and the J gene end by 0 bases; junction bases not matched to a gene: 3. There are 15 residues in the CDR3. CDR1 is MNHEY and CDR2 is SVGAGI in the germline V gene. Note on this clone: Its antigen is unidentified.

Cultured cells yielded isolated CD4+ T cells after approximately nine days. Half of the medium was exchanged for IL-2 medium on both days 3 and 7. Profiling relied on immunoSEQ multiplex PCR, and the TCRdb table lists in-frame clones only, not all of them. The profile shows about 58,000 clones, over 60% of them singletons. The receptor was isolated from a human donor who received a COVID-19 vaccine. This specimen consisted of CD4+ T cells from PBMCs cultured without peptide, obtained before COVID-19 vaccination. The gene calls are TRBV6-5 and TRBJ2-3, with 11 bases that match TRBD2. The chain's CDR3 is CASMGLAASTDTQYF. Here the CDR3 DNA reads TGTGCCAGCATGGGACTAGCGGCTAGCACAGATACGCAGTATTTT.